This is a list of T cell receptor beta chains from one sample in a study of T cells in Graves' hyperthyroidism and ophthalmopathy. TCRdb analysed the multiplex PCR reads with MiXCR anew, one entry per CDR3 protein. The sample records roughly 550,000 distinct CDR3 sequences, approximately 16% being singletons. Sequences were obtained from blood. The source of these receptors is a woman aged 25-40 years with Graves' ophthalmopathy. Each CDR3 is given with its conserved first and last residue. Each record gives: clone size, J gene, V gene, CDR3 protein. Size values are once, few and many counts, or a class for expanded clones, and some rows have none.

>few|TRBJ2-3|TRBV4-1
CASSQEVGVGGTTDTQYF
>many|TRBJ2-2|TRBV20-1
CSARDGNTGELFF
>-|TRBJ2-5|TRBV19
CASSANQETQYF
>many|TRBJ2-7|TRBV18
CASSPQGSFEEQYF
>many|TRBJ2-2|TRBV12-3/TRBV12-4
CASSPSNTGELFF
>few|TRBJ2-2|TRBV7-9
CASSPGTSANTGELFF
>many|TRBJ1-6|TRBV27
CASSLSAYRPGAVGSPLHF
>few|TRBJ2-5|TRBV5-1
CASTGTTPYGTQYF
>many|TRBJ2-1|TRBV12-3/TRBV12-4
CASSLTSGDGNEQFF
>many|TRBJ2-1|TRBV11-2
CASTPWASSSYNEQFF
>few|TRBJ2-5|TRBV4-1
CASSQEFTEQETQYF
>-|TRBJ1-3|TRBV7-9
CASSLGRPSSGNTIYF
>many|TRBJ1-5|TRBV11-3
CASSLTLRVYSNQPQHF
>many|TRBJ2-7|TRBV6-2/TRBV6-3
CASSEDGYYEQYF
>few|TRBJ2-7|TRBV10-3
CAISESGRVNEQYF
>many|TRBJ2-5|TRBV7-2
CASSLALARGRETQYF
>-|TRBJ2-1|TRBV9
CASSEEGGIYNEQFF
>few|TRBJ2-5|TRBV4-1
CASSFRTSDQETQYF
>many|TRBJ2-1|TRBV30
CAWSLGLHEQFF
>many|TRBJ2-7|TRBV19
CASSPGILYEQYF
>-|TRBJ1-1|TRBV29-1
CSVAGTGMSFF
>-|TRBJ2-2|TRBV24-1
CATSDLKYGDRMGRELFF
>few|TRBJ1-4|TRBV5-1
CASSRDGRGHRGEKLFF
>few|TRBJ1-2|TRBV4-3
CASSHDLGSNYGYTF
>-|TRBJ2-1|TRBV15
CATSRDRQINEQFF
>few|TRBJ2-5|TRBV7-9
CASSSMGLAFQETQYF
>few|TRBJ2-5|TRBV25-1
CASSDEKGLETQYF
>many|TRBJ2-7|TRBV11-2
CASSYSGRPYEQYF
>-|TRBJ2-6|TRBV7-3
CASSSRPLPGANVLTF
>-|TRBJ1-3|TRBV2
CASNQQGSGNTIYF
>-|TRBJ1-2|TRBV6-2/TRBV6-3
CASSVGGYGYAF
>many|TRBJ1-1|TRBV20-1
CSARSTGLNTEAFF
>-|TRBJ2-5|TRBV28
CASTRRGGWETQYF
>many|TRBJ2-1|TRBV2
CASTELPGSSAYNEQFF
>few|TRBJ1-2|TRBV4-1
CASSQAWDSKSYGYTF
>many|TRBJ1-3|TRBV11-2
CASSLGGGSGNTIYF
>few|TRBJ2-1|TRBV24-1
CATSDLGTSAYNEQFF